Following are 21 T cell receptor beta chains from one sample sequenced in a study of CD8 T cells in Susac syndrome. An input of roughly 0.5 to 1 ug of RNA was subjected to reverse transcription using random hexamers. In TCRdb, the immunoSEQ multiplex PCR reads were re-called with MiXCR into one record per CDR3 protein. The sample comprises around 59,000 distinct CDR3 sequences, 85% to 95% of which are singletons, and roughly 0.2% rests with the top ten. Sequencing used CD8+ T cells from PBMCs. These receptors were taken from a human donor in good health.

The gene calls are TRBV28 and TRBJ1-1, with 7 bases identical to TRBD1. The CDR3 sequence is 16 residues long. With 6 bases clipped from V and 2 bases from J, the junction kept 12 bases outside the gene matches. Per the germline V gene, CDR1 is MDHEN and CDR2 is SYDVKM. The CDR3 region has the DNA TGTGCCAGCAGACTTGTTCCGGGACAGCCTAACACTGAAGCTTTCTTT. Its protein product is CASRLVPGQPNTEAFF.

The CDR3 nucleotides are TGTGCCAGCAGTTGGTCCGCGGGACAGTTCACCGGGGAGCTGTTTTTT. Its protein product is CASSWSAGQFTGELFF. The chain has TRBV27 and TRBJ2-2; tentative D call: TRBD1 (7 bases). Trimming took off 4 bases at V and 4 bases at J, with 16 bases between the two ends. This CDR3 region has 16 residues. Germline V lookup: CDR1 MNHEY, CDR2 SMNVEV (reference sequence).

V and J are TRBV27 and TRBJ1-2, with a tentative D call TRBD1 (5 bases). The CDR3 is 14 residues long. V lost 2 bases and J 5 bases, leaving 12 bases between the germline ends. Germline V gene lookup returns CDR1 MNHEY and CDR2 SMNVEV (reference sequence). The CDR3 loop reads CASSLDPGMYGYTF. Written as DNA, the CDR3 is TGTGCCAGCAGTTTAGATCCAGGGATGTATGGCTACACCTTC.

The chain has TRBV9 and TRBJ2-3, with 10 nucleotides matching TRBD2. The germline gives CDR1 SGDLS, CDR2 YYNGEE. The CDR3 runs to 15 residues. Losses at the gene ends were 7 bases for V and 6 bases for J; bases not matched to a gene: 11. CDR3 region: CASGPSGGPWDTQYF. CDR3 DNA: TGTGCCAGCGGACCTAGCGGGGGCCCCTGGGATACGCAGTATTTT.

V gene TRBV4-3 combines with J gene TRBJ2-7, with D tentatively TRBD1 (5 bases). CDR1 is LGHNA and CDR2 is YSLEER in the germline V gene. V lost 1 base and J lost 2, with 12 bases in between. The CDR3 consists of 15 residues. The CDR3 is CASSQVLMGPYEQYF. In DNA, the CDR3 is TGCGCCAGCAGCCAAGTCCTTATGGGGCCCTACGAGCAGTACTTC.

This chain joins TRBV4-1 and TRBJ2-1; 15 bases line up with TRBD2. The V gene's germline CDR1 is MGHRA and CDR2 YSYEKL. The CDR3 has 16 amino acids. The V and J ends lost 4 bases and 8 bases, in that order; junction bases with no gene match: 6. The CDR3 protein is CASSPGLAGGRHEQFF. The DNA of the CDR3 is TGCGCCAGCAGCCCGGGACTAGCGGGGGGTAGGCATGAGCAGTTCTTC.

V usage is TRBV12-3 or TRBV12-4 and J usage is TRBJ2-3; maybe TRBD2 (5 bases). The V and J ends lost 5 bases and 3 bases respectively, with 9 bases between them. This CDR3 spans 13 amino acids. CDR3 sequence (DNA): TGTGCCAGCAGTCTTAGCGCAACAGATACGCAGTATTTT. This sequence encodes CASSLSATDTQYF.

V gene TRBV9 combines with J gene TRBJ2-3; 11 bases align to TRBD2. V lost 4 bases, J lost 1 base, and 11 bases stayed unmatched. Looked up from germline, CDR1 is SGDLS and CDR2 is YYNGEE. The CDR3 has 18 amino acids. CDR3 DNA sequence: TGTGCCAGCAGCTTACGCCCTGAACTAGCGGGGGGCACAGATACGCAGTATTTT. This encodes CASSLRPELAGGTDTQYF. The whole variable domain, filled in from reference TRBV9 and TRBJ2-3, reads DSGVTQTPKHLITATGQRVTLRCSPRSGDLSVYWYQQSLDQGLQFLIQYYNGEERAKGNILERFSAQQFPDLHSELNLSSLELGDSALYFCASSLRPELAGGTDTQYFGPGTRLTVL.

The gene calls are TRBV9 and TRBJ2-7; D not resolved. Germline CDR1 is SGDLS and CDR2 is YYNGEE. Trimming removed 0 bases from V and 2 bases from J, with 6 bases in between. There are 13 residues in the CDR3. CDR3 coding DNA: TGTGCCAGCAGCGTAGGATCTACCTACGAGCAGTACTTC. Translated, it gives CASSVGSTYEQYF.

J is TRBJ2-7 and V is TRBV6-5; 9 nucleotides line up with TRBD2. Trimming took 0 bases from V and 6 from J; bases not matched to a gene: 12. CDR3 size: 17 residues. Germline loops: CDR1 MNHEY, CDR2 SVGAGI. The CDR3 spells CASSYSPAGGLDGEQYF. In DNA, the CDR3 is TGTGCCAGCAGTTACTCTCCAGCGGGGGGACTCGACGGCGAGCAGTACTTC.

V gene TRBV9 combines with J gene TRBJ2-2; no reliable D call. This CDR3 has 12 amino acids. The V end was cut by 4 bases, the J end by 5 bases, with 6 bases between. CDR1 is SGDLS and CDR2 is YYNGEE in the germline V gene. The CDR3 sequence is CASSLTTGELFF. CDR3 nucleotide sequence: TGTGCCAGCAGCCTTACGACCGGGGAGCTGTTTTTT.

The rearrangement uses TRBV20-1 and TRBJ1-1; 7 bases are a match to TRBD1. The germline gives CDR1 DFQATT, CDR2 SNEGSKA (reference sequence). The CDR3 is 17 residues long. With V trimmed by 0 bases and J by 0 bases, 10 bases remained unmatched. CDR3 DNA: TGCAGTGCTAGAGATAGGCAGGGGGGAGTGATGAACACTGAAGCTTTCTTT. This translates into CSARDRQGGVMNTEAFF.

The chain couples TRBV7-9 to TRBJ2-5, with 8 bases fitting TRBD1. Germline V gene data show CDR1 as SEHNR and CDR2 as FQNEAQ (reference sequence). With V trimmed by 5 bases and J by 5 bases, 7 bases remained unmatched. The CDR3 runs to 14 residues. The CDR3 DNA reads TGTGCCAGCAGCCCTAGACAGGGGACGGAGACCCAGTACTTC. The encoded protein is CASSPRQGTETQYF.

The J gene is TRBJ2-7, the V gene TRBV3-1, with D maybe TRBD2 (6 bases). CDR3 size: 12 residues. Germline V gene data show CDR1 as LGHDT and CDR2 as YNNKEL (reference sequence). Trimming cost V 3 bases and J 4 bases, with 7 bases left between them. CDR3 loop: CASSQREYEQYF. The CDR3 region has the DNA TGTGCCAGCAGCCAGCGGGAATACGAGCAGTACTTC.

The chain links TRBV28 to TRBJ1-2, with 9 bases lining up with TRBD1. This CDR3 spans 16 amino acids. The V gene end was trimmed by 6 bases and the J gene end by 3 bases; junction bases not matched to a gene: 11. Germline V CDR1 and CDR2: MDHEN, SYDVKM. The CDR3, as DNA: TGTGCCAGCAGCCCCGACCGGGACAGGGTGCACTATGGCTACACCTTC. Amino acids: CASSPDRDRVHYGYTF.

The genes are TRBV6-1 and TRBJ2-7; D gene unclear. The CDR3 is 13 amino acids. Germline CDR1 is MNHNS and CDR2 is SASEGT. V lost 2 bases and J lost 6, with 11 bases in between. The CDR3 loop reads CASSETSYREQYF. CDR3 in DNA: TGTGCCAGCAGTGAAACGAGTTACCGCGAGCAGTACTTC.

The CDR3 region is CSVRGGYSYEQYF. The CDR3 DNA reads as TGCAGCGTTAGGGGGGGATACTCCTACGAGCAGTACTTC. The chain recombines TRBV29-1 with TRBJ2-7; possible D gene TRBD2, 7 bases. The CDR3 contains 13 residues. From germline, CDR1 is SQVTM and CDR2 ANQGSEA. V lost 5 bases to trimming and J lost 0 bases, with 11 bases between them.

This clonotype appeared once. The chain links TRBV30 to TRBJ1-2, with D unclear. The V end was cut by 2 bases, the J end by 4 bases, with 8 bases between. CDR3 length: 12 residues. Germline V gene lookup returns CDR1 GTSNPN and CDR2 SVGIG (reference sequence). CDR3 DNA sequence: TGTGCCTGGAGTAAGGCGGTCTATGGCTACACCTTC. Protein product: CAWSKAVYGYTF. The whole variable domain, filled in from reference TRBV30 and TRBJ1-2, reads SQTIHQWPATLVQPVGSPLSLECTVEGTSNPNLYWYRQAAGRGLQLLFYSVGIGQISSEVPQNLSASRPQDRQFILSSKKLLLSDSGFYLCAWSKAVYGYTFGSGTRLTVV.

The rearrangement uses TRBV5-1 and TRBJ2-2; the D is unclear. The germline V and J ends were trimmed by 4 bases and 4 bases, with 14 bases remaining between them. Germline assignment: CDR1 SGHRS and CDR2 YFSETQ. This CDR3 region has 15 residues. The CDR3 loop is CASSPGGRLTGELFF. The DNA of the CDR3 is TGCGCCAGCAGCCCCGGTGGCCGGCTCACCGGGGAGCTGTTTTTT.

The chain has TRBV6-5 and TRBJ2-7, with a tentative D call TRBD1 (6 bases). CDR1 and CDR2 from the germline V gene are MNHEY and SVGAGI. The CDR3 contains 16 residues. With 0 bases removed from V and 3 bases from J, the gap between germline ends came to 15 bases. The CDR3 region has the DNA TGTGCCAGCAGTTACTCTTACGGACAGTCCATCTACGAGCAGTACTTC. Its protein product is CASSYSYGQSIYEQYF.

This rearrangement joins TRBV28 to TRBJ2-5, with D unclear. V dropped 3 bases and J dropped 3 bases, with 8 bases sitting between them. This CDR3 has 13 residues. Germline loops: CDR1 MDHEN, CDR2 SYDVKM. The CDR3 sequence: CASSFLLEETQYF. The CDR3 DNA follows: TGTGCCAGCAGTTTTCTTTTGGAAGAGACCCAGTACTTC.